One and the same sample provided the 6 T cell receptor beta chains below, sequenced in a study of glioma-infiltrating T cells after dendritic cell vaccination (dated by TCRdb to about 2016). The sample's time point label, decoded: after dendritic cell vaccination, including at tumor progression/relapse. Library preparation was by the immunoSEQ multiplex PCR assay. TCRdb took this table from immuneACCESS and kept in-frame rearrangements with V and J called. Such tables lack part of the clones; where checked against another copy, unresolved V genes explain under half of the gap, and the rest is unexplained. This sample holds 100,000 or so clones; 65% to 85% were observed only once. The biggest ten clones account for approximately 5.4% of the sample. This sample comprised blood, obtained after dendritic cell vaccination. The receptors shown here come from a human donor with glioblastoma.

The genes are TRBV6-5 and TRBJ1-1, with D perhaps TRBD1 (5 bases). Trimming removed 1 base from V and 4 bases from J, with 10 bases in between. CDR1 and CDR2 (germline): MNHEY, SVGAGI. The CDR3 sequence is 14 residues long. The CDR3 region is CASSYFQGSTEAFF. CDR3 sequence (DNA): TGTGCCAGCAGTTACTTCCAGGGAAGCACTGAAGCTTTCTTT.

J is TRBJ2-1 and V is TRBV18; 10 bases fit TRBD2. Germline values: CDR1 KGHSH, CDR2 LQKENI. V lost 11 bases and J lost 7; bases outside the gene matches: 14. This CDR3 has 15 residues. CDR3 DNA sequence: TGTGCCGGCACGACTGCTAGCGGGAGTATGAATGAGCAGTTCTTC. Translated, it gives CAGTTASGSMNEQFF.

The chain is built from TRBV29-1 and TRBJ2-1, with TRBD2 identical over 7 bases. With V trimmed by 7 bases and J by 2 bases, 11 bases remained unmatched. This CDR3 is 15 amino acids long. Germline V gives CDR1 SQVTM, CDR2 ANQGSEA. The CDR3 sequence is CSGRRLADTYNEQFF. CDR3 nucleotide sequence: TGCAGCGGCCGACGTCTAGCGGATACCTACAATGAGCAGTTCTTC.

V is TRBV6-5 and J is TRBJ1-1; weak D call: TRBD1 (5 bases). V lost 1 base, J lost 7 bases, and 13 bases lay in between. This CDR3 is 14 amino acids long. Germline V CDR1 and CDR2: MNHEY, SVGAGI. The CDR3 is CASSYWGGEGEAFF. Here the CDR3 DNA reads TGTGCCAGCAGTTACTGGGGGGGGGAGGGTGAAGCTTTCTTT.

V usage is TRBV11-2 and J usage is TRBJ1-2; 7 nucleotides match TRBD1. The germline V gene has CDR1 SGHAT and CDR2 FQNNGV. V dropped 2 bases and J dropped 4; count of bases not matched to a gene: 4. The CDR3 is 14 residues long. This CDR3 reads CASSLSRTGYGYTF. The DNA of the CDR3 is TGTGCCAGCAGCTTAAGCAGGACAGGCTATGGCTACACCTTC.

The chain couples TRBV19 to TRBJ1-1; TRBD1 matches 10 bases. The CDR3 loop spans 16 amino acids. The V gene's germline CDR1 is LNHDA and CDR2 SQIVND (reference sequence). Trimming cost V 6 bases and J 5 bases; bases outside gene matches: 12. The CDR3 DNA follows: TGTGCCAGTAGACATTGGACAGGGGGAACGGCGACTGAAGCTTTCTTT. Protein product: CASRHWTGGTATEAFF.